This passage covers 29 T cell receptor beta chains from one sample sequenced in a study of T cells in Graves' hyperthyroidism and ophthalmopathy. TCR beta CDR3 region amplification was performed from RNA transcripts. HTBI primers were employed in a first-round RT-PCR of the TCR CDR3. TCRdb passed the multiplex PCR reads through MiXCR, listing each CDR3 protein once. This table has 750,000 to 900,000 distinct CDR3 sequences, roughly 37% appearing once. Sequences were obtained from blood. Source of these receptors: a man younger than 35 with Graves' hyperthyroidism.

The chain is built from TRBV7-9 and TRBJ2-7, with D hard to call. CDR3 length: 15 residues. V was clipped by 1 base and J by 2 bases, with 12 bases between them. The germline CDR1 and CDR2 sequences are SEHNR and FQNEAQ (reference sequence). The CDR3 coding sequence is TGTGCCAGCAGCTTAGTCCTAGGCCCAACCTACGAGCAGTACTTC. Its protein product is CASSLVLGPTYEQYF.

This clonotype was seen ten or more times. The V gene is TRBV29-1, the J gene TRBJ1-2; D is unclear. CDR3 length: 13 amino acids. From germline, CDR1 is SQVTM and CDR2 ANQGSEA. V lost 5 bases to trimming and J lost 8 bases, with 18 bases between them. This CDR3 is CSVLTPPLEGYTF. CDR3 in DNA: TGCAGCGTTCTGACACCCCCCTTGGAGGGCTACACCTTC.

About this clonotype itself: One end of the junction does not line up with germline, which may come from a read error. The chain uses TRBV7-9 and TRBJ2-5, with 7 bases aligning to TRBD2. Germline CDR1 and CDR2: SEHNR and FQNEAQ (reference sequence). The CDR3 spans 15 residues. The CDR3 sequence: CASSIAGSVLETQYF. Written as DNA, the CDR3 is TGTGCCAGCAGCATAGCGGGTTCGGTTTTGGAGACCCAGTACTTC.

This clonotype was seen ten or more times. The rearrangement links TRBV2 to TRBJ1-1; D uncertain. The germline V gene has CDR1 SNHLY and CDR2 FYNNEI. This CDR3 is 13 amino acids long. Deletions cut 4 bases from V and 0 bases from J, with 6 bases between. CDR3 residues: CASSADLNTEAFF. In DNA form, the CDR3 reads TGTGCCAGCAGTGCGGACCTGAACACTGAAGCTTTCTTT.

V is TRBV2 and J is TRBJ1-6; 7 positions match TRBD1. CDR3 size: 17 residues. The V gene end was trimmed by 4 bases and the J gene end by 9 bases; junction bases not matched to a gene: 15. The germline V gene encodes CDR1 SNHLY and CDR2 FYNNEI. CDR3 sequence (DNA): TGTGCCAGCAGTGGATTCTCGAGGGGGCAGGGGGGTTCACCCCTCCACTTT. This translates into CASSGFSRGQGGSPLHF.

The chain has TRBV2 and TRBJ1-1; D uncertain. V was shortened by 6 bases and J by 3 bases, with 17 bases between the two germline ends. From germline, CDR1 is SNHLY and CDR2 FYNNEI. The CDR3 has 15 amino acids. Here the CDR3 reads CASSQDVGRHTEAFF. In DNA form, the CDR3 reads TGTGCCAGCAGCCAAGATGTCGGACGGCACACTGAAGCTTTCTTT.

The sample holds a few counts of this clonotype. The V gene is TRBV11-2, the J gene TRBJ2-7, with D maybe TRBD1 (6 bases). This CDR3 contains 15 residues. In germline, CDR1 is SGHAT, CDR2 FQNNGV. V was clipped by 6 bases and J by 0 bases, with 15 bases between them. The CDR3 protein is CASRSLRGPSYEQYF. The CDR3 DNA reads TGTGCCAGCAGGTCACTCAGGGGCCCCTCCTACGAGCAGTACTTC.

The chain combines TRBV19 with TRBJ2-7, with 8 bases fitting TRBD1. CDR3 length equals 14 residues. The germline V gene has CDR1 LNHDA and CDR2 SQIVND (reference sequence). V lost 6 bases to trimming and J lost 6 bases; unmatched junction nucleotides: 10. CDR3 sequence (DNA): TGTGCCAGTAGAGAGCAGGGGGCTGAAGCCGAGCAGTACTTC. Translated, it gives CASREQGAEAEQYF.

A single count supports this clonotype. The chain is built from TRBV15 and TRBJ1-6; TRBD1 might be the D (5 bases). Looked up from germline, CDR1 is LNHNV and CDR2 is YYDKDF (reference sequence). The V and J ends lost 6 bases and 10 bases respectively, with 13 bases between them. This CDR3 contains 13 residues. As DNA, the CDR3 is TGTGCCACCAGTAATGGGGCGGGATCACCCCTCCACTTT. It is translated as CATSNGAGSPLHF.

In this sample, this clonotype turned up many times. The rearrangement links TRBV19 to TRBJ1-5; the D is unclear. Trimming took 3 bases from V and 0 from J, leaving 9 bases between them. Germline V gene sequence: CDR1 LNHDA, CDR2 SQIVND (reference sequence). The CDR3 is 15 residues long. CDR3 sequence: CASSITALSNQPQHF. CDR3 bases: TGTGCCAGTAGTATCACAGCCCTTAGCAATCAGCCCCAGCATTTT.

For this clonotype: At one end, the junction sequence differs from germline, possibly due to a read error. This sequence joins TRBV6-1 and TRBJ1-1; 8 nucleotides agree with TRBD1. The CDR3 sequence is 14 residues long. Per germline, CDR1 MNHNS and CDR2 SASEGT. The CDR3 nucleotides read TGTGCCATCAGTGAAGCAGGGGGCCAAACTGAAGCTTTCTTT. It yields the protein CAISEAGGQTEAFF.

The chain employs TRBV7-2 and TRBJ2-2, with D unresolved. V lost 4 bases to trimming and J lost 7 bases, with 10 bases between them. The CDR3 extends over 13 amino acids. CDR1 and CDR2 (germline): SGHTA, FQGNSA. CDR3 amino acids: CASSSILGGELFF. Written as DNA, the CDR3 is TGTGCCAGCAGCTCCATCCTTGGCGGGGAGCTGTTTTTT.

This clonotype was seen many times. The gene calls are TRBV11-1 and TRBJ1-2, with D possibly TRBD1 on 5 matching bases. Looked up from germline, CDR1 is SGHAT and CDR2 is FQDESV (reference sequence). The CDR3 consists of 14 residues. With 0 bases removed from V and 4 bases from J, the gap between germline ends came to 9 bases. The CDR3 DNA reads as TGTGCCAGCAGCTTAGCTGACAGAACCTATGGCTACACCTTC. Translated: CASSLADRTYGYTF. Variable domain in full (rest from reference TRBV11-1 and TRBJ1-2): EAEVAQSPRYKITEKSQAVAFWCDPISGHATLYWYRQILGQGPELLVQFQDESVVDDSQLPKDRFSAERLKGVDSTLKIQPAELGDSAMYLCASSLADRTYGYTFGSGTRLTVV.

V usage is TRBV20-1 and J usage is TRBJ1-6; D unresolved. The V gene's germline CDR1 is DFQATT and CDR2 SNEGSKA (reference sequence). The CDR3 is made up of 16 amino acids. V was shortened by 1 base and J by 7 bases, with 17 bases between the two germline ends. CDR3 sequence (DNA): TGCAGTGCTAGAGCCCTCATCGGGGTTAGCAATTCACCCCTCCACTTT. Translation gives CSARALIGVSNSPLHF.

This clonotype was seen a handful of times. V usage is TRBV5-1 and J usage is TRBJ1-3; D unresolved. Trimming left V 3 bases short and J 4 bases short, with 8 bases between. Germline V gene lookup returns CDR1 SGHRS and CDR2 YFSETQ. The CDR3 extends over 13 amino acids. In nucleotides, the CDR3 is TGCGCCAGCAGCTCGGTAGAAGGAAACACCATATATTTT. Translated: CASSSVEGNTIYF.

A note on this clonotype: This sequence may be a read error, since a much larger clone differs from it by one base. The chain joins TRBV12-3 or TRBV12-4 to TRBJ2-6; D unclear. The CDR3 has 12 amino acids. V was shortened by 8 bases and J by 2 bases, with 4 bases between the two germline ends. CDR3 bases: TGTGCCAGCCAGCCTGGGGCCAACGTCCTGACTTTC. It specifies CASQPGANVLTF.

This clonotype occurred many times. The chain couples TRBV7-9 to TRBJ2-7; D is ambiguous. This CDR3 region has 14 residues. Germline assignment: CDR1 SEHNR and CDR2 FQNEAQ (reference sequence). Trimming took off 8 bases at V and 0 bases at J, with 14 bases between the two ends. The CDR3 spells CASSAPKSSYEQYF. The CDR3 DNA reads TGTGCCAGCTCGGCCCCAAAAAGCTCCTACGAGCAGTACTTC.

The CDR3 DNA reads as TGTGCCAGCAGTTACTGGGGGGCGAACACCGGGGAGCTGTTTTTT. The encoded protein is CASSYWGANTGELFF. The rearrangement links TRBV6-6 to TRBJ2-2; a possible D gene is TRBD2 (6 bases). Germline assignment: CDR1 MNHNY and CDR2 SVGAGI (reference sequence). V dropped 1 base and J dropped 0 bases, with 6 bases sitting between them. The CDR3 runs to 15 residues.

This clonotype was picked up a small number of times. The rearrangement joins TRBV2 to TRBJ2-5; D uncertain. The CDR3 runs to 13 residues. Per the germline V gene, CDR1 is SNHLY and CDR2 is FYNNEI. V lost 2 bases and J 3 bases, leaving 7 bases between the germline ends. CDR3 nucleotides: TGTGCCAGCAGTGAAACGGGCAAAGAGACCCAGTACTTC. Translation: CASSETGKETQYF.

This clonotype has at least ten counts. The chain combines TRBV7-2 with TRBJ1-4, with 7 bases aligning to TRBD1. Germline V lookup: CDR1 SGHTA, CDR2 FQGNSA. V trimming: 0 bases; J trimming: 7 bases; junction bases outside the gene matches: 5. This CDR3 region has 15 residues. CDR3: CASSLAGTAAEKLFF. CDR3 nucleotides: TGTGCCAGCAGCTTAGCAGGGACAGCAGCTGAAAAACTGTTTTTT. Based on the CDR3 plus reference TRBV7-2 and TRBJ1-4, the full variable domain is GAGVSQSPSNKVTEKGKDVELRCDPISGHTALYWYRQSLGQGLEFLIYFQGNSAPDKSGLPSDRFSAERTGGSVSTLTIQRTQQEDSAVYLCASSLAGTAAEKLFFGSGTQLSVL.

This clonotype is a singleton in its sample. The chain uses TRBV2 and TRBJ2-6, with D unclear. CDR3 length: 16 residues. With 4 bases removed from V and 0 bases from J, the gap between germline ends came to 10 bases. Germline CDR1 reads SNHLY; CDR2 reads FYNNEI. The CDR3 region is CASSVSANSGANVLTF. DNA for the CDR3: TGTGCCAGCAGTGTGTCAGCAAACTCTGGGGCCAACGTCCTGACTTTC.

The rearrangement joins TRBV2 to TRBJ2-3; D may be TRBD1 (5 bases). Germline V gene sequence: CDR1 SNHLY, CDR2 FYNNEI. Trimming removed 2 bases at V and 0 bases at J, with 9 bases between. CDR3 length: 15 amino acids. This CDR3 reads CASSETGLSTDTQYF. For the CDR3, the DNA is TGTGCCAGCAGTGAAACAGGATTGAGCACAGATACGCAGTATTTT.

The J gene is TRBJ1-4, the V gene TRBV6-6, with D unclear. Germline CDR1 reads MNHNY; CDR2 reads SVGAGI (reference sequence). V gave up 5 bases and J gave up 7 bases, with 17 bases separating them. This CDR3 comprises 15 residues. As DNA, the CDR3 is TGTGCCAGCAGTGGACGGCAGCCGAGGTTTGAAAAACTGTTTTTT. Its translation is CASSGRQPRFEKLFF.

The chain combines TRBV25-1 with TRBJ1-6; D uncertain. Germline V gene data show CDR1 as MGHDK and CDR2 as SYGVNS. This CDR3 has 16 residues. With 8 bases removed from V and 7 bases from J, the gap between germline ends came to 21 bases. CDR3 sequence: CASLRTPRAGNSPLHF. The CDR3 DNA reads TGTGCCAGCTTAAGGACTCCTCGGGCAGGCAATTCACCCCTCCACTTT.

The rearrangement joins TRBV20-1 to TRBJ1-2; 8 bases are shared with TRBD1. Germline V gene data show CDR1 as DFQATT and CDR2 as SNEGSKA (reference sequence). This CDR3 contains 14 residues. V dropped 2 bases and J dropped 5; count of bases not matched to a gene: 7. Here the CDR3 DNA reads TGCAGTGCTAGAAGGGCAGGGGGCGGATATGGCTACACCTTC. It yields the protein CSARRAGGGYGYTF.

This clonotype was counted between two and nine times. CDR3 sequence: CASGGGGNNEKLFF. For the CDR3, the DNA is TGTGCCAGCGGGGGGGGCGGAAATAATGAAAAACTGTTTTTT. The chain employs TRBV19 and TRBJ1-4; D possibly corresponds to TRBD1 (6 bases). The CDR3 runs 14 residues. V shed 9 bases and J shed 4 bases, with 15 bases lying between them. Germline values: CDR1 LNHDA, CDR2 SQIVND (reference sequence).

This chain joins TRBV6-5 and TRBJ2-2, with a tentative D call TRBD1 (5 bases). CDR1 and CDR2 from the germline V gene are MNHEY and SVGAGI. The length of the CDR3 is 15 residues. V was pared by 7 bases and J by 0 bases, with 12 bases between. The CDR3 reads CASKESGPNTGELFF. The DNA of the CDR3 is TGTGCCAGCAAGGAATCAGGGCCGAACACCGGGGAGCTGTTTTTT.

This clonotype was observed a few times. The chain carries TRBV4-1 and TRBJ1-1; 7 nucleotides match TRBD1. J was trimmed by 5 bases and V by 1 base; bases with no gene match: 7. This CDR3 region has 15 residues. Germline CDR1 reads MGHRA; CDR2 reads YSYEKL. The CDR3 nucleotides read TGCGCCAGCAGCCAAGCGGCGGGCAGGGGGACTGAAGCTTTCTTT. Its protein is CASSQAAGRGTEAFF.

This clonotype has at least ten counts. The CDR3 DNA reads as TGTGCCAGCAGCTATGATGGGGGATCACCCCTCCACTTT. It encodes CASSYDGGSPLHF. The chain links TRBV7-3 to TRBJ1-6; TRBD1 is a possible D gene (5 bases). The CDR3 sequence is 13 residues long. CDR1 SGHTA and CDR2 FQGTGA come from the germline V gene. Trimming shortened V by 4 bases and J by 10 bases, and 11 bases separated the two germline ends.